This T cell receptor beta chain is drawn from a study of post-analysis software for immune sequencing data. Across the study: The disease courses spanned relapsing-remitting, secondary progressive and progressive-relapsing forms of multiple sclerosis. Study outcomes and limitations: Multiple sclerosis patients had significantly lower normalized Chao1 diversity than controls. TRBV segments more frequent in patients than in controls numbered about five and included TRBV5-6, TRBV5-1 and TRBV20-1. Same-batch samples co-clustered strongly by F measure.

This clonotype was found a few times. The antigen is not known. Libraries were made from TCR beta cDNA, and they carried unique molecular identifiers. The source material, 1 to 10 million T cells, gave rise to roughly 0.5 million cDNA molecules. MiXCR, applied by TCRdb to the PCR reads, yields one record per CDR3 protein. The sample holds 550,000 to 700,000 distinct CDR3 sequences, 44% seen once. Germline CDR1 SQVTM, CDR2 ANQGSEA. This CDR3 is built from 14 residues. Losses at the gene ends were 4 bases for V and 2 bases for J; bases not matched to a gene: 7. This chain links TRBV29-1 with TRBJ2-7, with 8 bases lining up with TRBD1. The specimen was blood. This TCR was recovered from a girl between 5 and 17 years old with multiple sclerosis. The CDR3 nucleotides read TGCAGCGTTGGCCACGGGACAGGTACCTACGAGCAGTACTTC. Residues: CSVGHGTGTYEQYF.